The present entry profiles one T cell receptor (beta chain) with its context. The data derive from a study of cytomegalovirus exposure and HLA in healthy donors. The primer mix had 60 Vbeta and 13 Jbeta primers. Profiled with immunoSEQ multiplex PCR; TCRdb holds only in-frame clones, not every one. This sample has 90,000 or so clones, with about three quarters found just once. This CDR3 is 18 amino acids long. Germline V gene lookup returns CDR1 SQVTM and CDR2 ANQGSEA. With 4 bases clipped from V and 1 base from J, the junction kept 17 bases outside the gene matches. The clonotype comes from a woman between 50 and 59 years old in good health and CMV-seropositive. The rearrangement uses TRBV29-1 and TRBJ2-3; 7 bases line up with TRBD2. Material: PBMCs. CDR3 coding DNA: TGCAGCGTTGTGGGGCTAGCGGTCCTTGTAGGGGGCACAGATACGCAGTATTTT. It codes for CSVVGLAVLVGGTDTQYF.